The present T cell receptor beta chain was sequenced within a study of blood T cell repertoires in COVID-19. Whole-study context: Sites in the United States, Italy and Spain provided acute and convalescent COVID-19 samples. Sample material is recorded as cDNA or gDNA derived from T cells, B-cell-depleted T cells, or PBMCs.

This clone was seen just once. Other DNA sequences of this sample code for an identical CDR3. As originally analysed: Reference gene primer amplification yielded estimated nucleated cell counts. Sequenced by immunoSEQ multiplex PCR; TCRdb stores in-frame clones only, minus some. From that table come the V and J calls and clone size; the DNA was used to work out D and trimming. The table records 150,000 or so clones, 86% of them present only once. One Seattle source followed patients from active infection through their disease course. The specimen sequenced was peripheral blood. The TCR comes from a woman aged 70-85 years with COVID-19, enrolled during active disease.

CDR3 protein: CASSYSGGRETQYF. The CDR3 coding sequence is TGTGCCAGCAGTTACTCCGGGGGTCGAGAGACCCAGTACTTC. The rearrangement joins TRBV6-5 to TRBJ2-5, with D possibly being TRBD2 (6 bases). V was shortened by 0 bases and J by 4 bases, with 9 bases between the two germline ends. The CDR3 contains 14 residues. CDR1 is MNHEY and CDR2 is SVGAGI in the germline V gene.